This T cell receptor (beta chain) was sequenced in a study of blood T cell repertoires in COVID-19. Study-wide background: Some COVID-19 samples were acute and others convalescent; all came from the United States, Italy and Spain. In each case, the material was cDNA or gDNA derived from T cells, B-cell-depleted T cells, or PBMCs.

Authors' methods: It was from reference gene primer amplification that nucleated cell counts were estimated. This table comes from immunoSEQ multiplex PCR, and its TCRdb copy is limited to in-frame clones, with some not included. V and J calls and clone size are as listed in that table; D and trimming were resolved from the DNA. In the table there are some 100,000 clones, more than 75% of which are singletons. V was cut by 4 bases and J by 2 bases, with 11 bases left in between. The CDR3 has 15 amino acids. Germline CDR1 MNHNY, CDR2 SVGAGI (reference sequence). This TCR came from an elderly woman with active COVID-19. The sample was peripheral blood. The chain employs TRBV6-6 and TRBJ2-2, with D possibly TRBD1 on 5 matching bases. The CDR3 nucleotides are TGTGCCAGCAGTTTAAGGGGAACCAACACCGGGGAGCTGTTTTTT. This translates into CASSLRGTNTGELFF.